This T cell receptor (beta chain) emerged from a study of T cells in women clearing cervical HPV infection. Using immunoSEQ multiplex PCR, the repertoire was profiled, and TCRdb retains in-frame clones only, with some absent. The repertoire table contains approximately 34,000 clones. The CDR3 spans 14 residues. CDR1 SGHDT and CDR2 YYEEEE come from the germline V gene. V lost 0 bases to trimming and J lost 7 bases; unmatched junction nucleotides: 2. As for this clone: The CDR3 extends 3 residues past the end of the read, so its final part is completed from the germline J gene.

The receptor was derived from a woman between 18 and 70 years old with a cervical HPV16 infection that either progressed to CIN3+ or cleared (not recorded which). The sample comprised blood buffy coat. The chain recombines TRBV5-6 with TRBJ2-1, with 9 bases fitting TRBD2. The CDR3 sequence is CASSLGLADNEQFF. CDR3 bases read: TGTGCCAGCAGCTTGGGACTAGCGGATAATGAG.